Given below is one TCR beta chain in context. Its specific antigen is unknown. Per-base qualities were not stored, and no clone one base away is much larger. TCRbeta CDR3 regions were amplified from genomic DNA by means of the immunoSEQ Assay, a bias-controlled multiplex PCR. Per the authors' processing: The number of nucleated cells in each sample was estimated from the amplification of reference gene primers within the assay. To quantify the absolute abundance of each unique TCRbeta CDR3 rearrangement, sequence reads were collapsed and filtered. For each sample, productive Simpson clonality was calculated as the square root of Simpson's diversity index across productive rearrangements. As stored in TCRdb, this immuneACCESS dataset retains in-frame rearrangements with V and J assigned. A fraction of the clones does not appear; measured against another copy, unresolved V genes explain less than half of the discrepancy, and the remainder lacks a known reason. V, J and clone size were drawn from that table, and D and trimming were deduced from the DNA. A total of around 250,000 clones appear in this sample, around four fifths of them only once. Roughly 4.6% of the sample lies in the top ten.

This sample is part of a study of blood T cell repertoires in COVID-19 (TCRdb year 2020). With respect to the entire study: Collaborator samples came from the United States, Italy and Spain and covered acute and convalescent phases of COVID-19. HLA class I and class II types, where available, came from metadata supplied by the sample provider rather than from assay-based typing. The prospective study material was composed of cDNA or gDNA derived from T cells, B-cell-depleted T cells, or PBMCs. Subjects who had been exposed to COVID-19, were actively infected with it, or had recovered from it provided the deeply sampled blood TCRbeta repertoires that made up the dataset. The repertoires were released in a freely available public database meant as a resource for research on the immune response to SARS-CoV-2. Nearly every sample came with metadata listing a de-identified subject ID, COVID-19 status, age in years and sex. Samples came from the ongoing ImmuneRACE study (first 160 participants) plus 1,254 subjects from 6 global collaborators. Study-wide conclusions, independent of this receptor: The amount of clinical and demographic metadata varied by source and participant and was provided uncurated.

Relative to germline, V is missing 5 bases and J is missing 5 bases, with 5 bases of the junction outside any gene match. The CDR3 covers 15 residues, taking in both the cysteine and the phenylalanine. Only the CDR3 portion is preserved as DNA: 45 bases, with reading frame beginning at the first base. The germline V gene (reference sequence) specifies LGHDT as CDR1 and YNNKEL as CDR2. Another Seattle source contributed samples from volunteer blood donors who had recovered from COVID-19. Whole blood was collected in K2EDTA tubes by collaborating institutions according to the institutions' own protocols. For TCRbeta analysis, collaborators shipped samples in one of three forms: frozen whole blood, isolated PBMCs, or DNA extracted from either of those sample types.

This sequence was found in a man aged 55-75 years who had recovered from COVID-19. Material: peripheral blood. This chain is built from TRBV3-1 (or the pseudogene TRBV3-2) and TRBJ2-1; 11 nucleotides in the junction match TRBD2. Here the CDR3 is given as CASSSGTSGHNEQFF. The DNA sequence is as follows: TGTGCCAGCAGCTCCGGGACTAGCGGACACAATGAGCAGTTCTTC.